The rows below give T cell receptor beta chains drawn from one sample of a study of cytomegalovirus exposure and HLA in healthy donors. Generated by immunoSEQ multiplex PCR, the TCRdb table keeps only in-frame clones and is missing some. The table includes about 150,000 clones, about 76% detected once. Sequenced input: PBMCs. The source is a male donor in good health and CMV-seronegative. Each CDR3 is given with its conserved first and last residue. A D gene is named only where the DNA matches it firmly. Some rows mark clone size as missing; the rest say once, few, many or name a class of expanded clone.

cdr3_nt | cdr3_aa | clone_size | v_call | d_call | cdr3_length | j_call
TGTGCCAGCAGCTTAGCGTCGAGGGGACAGAGGAACGAGCAGTACTTC | CASSLASRGQRNEQYF | NA | TRBV7-2 | TRBD1 | 16 | TRBJ2-7
TGCGCCAGCAGCTTGACAGGGAGCCAAGAGACCCAGTACTTC | CASSLTGSQETQYF | NA | TRBV5-1 | NA | 14 | TRBJ2-5
TGTGCCAGCAGTTACTCGAGCCGAAACACTGAAGCTTTCTTT | CASSYSSRNTEAFF | NA | TRBV6-5 | NA | 14 | TRBJ1-1
TGTGCCACCAGCAGAGGAGGACTCTCAACTAATGAAAAACTGTTTTTT | CATSRGGLSTNEKLFF | NA | TRBV15 | NA | 16 | TRBJ1-4
TGTGCCAGCAGCGCGGCGGGGCAGCTCTCGGCTAATGAAAAACTGTTTTTT | CASSAAGQLSANEKLFF | NA | TRBV7-2 | NA | 17 | TRBJ1-4
TGTGCCAGCTCACCCGAACTAGGCAATGAGCAGTTCTTC | CASSPELGNEQFF | NA | TRBV18 | NA | 13 | TRBJ2-1
TGTGCTAGTGGTCGCGGACAGGTTCATTCAGATACGCAGTATTTT | CASGRGQVHSDTQYF | NA | TRBV12-5 | TRBD1 | 15 | TRBJ2-3
TGTGCCAGCAGCGTCCAACAGGGCGGCTATGGCTACACCTTC | CASSVQQGGYGYTF | NA | TRBV9 | NA | 14 | TRBJ1-2
TGCGCCAGCAGTCAATCGTGGGGGCGTACTGAAGCTTTCTTT | CASSQSWGRTEAFF | NA | TRBV23-1 | NA | 14 | TRBJ1-1
TGTGCCAGCAGTGACTCTACTAGCGGGGCCAATGAGCAGTTCTTC | CASSDSTSGANEQFF | few | TRBV6-4 | TRBD2 | 15 | TRBJ2-1
TGTGCCAGCAGTGGGACCGATGCGGGCATTCAGTACTTC | CASSGTDAGIQYF | NA | TRBV6-1 | NA | 13 | TRBJ2-4
TGTGCCAGTAGTATATTGGGAGGGGGGCAAGACAATCAGCCCCAGCATTTT | CASSILGGGQDNQPQHF | few | TRBV19 | NA | 17 | TRBJ1-5
TGCGCCAGCAGCCGTCGGGGAGAGGGGGCAGGGGTTGAGCAGTTCTTC | CASSRRGEGAGVEQFF | NA | TRBV4-3 | TRBD1 | 16 | TRBJ2-1
TGTGCCAGCAGCTTAGAGGCGGGAGGGACGAACGAGCAGTACTTC | CASSLEAGGTNEQYF | NA | TRBV7-2 | TRBD2 | 15 | TRBJ2-7
TGTGCCAGCAGCTCTCAGGGGGCCAGCACAGATACGCAGTATTTT | CASSSQGASTDTQYF | NA | TRBV7-8 | TRBD1 | 15 | TRBJ2-3
TGTGCCAGTCGAGGGACAGCGGGTCAGCCCCAGCATTTT | CASRGTAGQPQHF | once | TRBV7-8 | TRBD1 | 13 | TRBJ1-5
TGTGCCAGCAGCTTAGGGGGGCGGGGGACTAGCGGCGAGCAGTACTTC | CASSLGGRGTSGEQYF | few | TRBV7-9 | TRBD2 | 16 | TRBJ2-7
TGTGCCATCAGGGATCCCGGGACTAGCGGGAGTTGGGAGTACTTC | CAIRDPGTSGSWEYF | NA | TRBV10-3 | TRBD2 | 15 | TRBJ2-7
TGTGCCTGGAACGGCGGGCAGATTAACACTGAAGCTTTCTTT | CAWNGGQINTEAFF | NA | TRBV30 | NA | 14 | TRBJ1-1
TGCGCCAGCAGCCGTGGACAGGGGGGAACCTACGAGCAGTACTTC | CASSRGQGGTYEQYF | few | TRBV4-3 | TRBD1 | 15 | TRBJ2-7
TGTGCCAGCAGCTGGAGGGAGACCGGGGATGAGCAGTTCTTC | CASSWRETGDEQFF | NA | TRBV7-6 | NA | 14 | TRBJ2-1